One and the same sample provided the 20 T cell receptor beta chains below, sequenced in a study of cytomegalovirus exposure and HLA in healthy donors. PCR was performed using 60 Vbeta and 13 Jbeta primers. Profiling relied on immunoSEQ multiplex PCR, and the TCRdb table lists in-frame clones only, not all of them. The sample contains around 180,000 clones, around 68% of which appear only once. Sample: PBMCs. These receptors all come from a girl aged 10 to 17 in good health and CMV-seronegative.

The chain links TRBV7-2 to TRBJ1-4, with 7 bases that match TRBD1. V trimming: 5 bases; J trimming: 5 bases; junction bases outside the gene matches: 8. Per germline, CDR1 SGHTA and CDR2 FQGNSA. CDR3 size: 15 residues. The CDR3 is CASSGVTGLNEKLFF. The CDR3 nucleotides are TGTGCCAGCAGCGGGGTGACAGGGTTGAATGAAAAACTGTTTTTT.

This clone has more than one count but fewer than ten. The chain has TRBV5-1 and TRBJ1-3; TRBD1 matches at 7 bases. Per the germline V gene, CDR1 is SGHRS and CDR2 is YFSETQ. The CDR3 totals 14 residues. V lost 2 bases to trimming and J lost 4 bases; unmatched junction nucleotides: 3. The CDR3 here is CASSLYRGGNTIYF. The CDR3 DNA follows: TGCGCCAGCAGCTTATACAGGGGAGGAAACACCATATATTTT.

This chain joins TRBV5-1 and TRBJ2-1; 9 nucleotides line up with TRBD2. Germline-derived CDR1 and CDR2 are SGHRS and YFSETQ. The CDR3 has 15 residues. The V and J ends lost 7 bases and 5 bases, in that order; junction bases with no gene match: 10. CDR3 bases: TGCGCCAGCCGGTTTTGGACTAGCGAGGACAATGAGCAGTTCTTC. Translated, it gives CASRFWTSEDNEQFF. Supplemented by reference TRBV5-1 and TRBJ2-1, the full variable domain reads KAGVTQTPRYLIKTRGQQVTLSCSPISGHRSVSWYQQTPGQGLQFLFEYFSETQRNKGNFPGRFSGRQFSNSRSEMNVSTLELGDSALYLCASRFWTSEDNEQFFGPGTRLTVL.

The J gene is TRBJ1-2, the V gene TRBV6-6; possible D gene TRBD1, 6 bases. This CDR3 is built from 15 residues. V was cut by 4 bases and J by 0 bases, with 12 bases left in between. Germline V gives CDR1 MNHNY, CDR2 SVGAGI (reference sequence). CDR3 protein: CASSLLGAANYGYTF. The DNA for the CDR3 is TGTGCCAGCAGTTTACTGGGGGCGGCTAACTATGGCTACACCTTC.

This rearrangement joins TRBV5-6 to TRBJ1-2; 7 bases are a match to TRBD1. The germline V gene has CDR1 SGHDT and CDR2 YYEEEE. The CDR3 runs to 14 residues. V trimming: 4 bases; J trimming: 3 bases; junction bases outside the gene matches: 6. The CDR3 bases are TGTGCCAGCAGCACCGGACAGGCTTACTATGGCTACACCTTC. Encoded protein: CASSTGQAYYGYTF.

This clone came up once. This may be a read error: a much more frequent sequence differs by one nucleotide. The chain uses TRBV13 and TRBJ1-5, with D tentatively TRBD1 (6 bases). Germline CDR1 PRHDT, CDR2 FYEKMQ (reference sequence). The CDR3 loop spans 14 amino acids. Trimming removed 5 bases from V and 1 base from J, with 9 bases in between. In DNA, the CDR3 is TGTGCCAGCAGCGCCGGACAGAGCAATCAGCCCCAGCATTTT. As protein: CASSAGQSNQPQHF.

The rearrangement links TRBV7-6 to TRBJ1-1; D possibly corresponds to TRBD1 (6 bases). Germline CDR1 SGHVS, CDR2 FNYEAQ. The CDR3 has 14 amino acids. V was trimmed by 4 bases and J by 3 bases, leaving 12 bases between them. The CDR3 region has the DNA TGTGCCAGCAGCTCGACAGGTCCTCACACTGAAGCTTTCTTT. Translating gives CASSSTGPHTEAFF.

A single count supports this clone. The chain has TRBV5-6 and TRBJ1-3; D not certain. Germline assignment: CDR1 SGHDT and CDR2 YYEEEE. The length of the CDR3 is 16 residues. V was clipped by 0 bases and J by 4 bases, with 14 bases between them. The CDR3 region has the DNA TGTGCCAGCAGCTTGGATCGGAGGGCACGGGGAAACACCATATATTTT. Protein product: CASSLDRRARGNTIYF.

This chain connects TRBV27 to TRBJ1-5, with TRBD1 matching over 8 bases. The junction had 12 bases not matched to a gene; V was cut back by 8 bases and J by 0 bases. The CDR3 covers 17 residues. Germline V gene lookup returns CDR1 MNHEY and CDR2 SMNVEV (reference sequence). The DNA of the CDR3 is TGTGCCAGCGTGGACAGGGTTAGTTCCCTTAGCAATCAGCCCCAGCATTTT. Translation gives CASVDRVSSLSNQPQHF.

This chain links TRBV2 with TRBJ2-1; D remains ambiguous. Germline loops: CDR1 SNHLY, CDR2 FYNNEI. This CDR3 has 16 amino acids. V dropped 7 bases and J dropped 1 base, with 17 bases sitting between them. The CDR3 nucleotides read TGTGCCAGCACTTCGACTCTCGGTTATTCCTACAATGAGCAGTTCTTC. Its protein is CASTSTLGYSYNEQFF. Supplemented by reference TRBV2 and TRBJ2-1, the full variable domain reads EPEVTQTPSHQVTQMGQEVILRCVPISNHLYFYWYRQILGQKVEFLVSFYNNEISEKSEIFDDQFSVERPDGSNFTLKIRSTKLEDSAMYFCASTSTLGYSYNEQFFGPGTRLTVL.

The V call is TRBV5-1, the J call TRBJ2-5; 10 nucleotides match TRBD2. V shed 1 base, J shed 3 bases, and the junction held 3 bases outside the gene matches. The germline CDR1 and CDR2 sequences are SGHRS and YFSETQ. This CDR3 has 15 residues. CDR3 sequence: CASSLQLAGKETQYF. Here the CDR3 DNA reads TGCGCCAGCAGCTTGCAACTAGCGGGGAAAGAGACCCAGTACTTC.

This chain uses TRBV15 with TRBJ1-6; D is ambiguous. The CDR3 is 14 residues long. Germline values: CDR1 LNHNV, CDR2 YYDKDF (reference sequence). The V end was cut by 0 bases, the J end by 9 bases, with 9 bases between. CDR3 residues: CATSRETVGSPLHF. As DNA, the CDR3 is TGTGCCACCAGCAGAGAAACCGTCGGTTCACCCCTCCACTTT.

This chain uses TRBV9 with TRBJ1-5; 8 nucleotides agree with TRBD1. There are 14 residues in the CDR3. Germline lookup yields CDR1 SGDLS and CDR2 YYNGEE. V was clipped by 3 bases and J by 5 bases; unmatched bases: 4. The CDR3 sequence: CASSEQGVDQPQHF. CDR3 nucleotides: TGTGCCAGCAGCGAACAGGGGGTGGATCAGCCCCAGCATTTT. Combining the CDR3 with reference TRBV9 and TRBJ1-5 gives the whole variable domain DSGVTQTPKHLITATGQRVTLRCSPRSGDLSVYWYQQSLDQGLQFLIQYYNGEERAKGNILERFSAQQFPDLHSELNLSSLELGDSALYFCASSEQGVDQPQHFGDGTRLSIL.

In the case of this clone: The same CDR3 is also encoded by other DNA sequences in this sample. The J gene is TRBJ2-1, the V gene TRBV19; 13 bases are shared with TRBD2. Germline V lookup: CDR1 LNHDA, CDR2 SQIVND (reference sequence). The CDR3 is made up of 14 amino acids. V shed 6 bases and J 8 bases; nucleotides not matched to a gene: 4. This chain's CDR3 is CASRLAGGRDEQFF. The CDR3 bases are TGTGCCAGTAGACTAGCGGGGGGGCGGGATGAGCAGTTCTTC.

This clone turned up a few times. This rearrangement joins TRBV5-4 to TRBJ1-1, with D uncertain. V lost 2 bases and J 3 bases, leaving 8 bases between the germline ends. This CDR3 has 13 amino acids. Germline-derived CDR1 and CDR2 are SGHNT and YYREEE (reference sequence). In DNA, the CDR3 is TGTGCCAGCAGCTTTAGTTCGGACACTGAAGCTTTCTTT. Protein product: CASSFSSDTEAFF. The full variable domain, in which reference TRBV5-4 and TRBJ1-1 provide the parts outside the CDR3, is ETGVTQSPTHLIKTRGQQVTLRCSSQSGHNTVSWYQQALGQGPQFIFQYYREEENGRGNFPPRFSGLQFPNYSSELNVNALELDDSALYLCASSFSSDTEAFFGQGTRLTVV.

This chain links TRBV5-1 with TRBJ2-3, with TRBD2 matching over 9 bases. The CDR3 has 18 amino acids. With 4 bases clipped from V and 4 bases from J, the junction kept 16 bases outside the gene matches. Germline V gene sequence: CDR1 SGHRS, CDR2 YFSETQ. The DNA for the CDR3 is TGCGCCAGCAGCACAAATAGCGGGGGTATAGCAGGCGCAGATACGCAGTATTTT. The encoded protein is CASSTNSGGIAGADTQYF.

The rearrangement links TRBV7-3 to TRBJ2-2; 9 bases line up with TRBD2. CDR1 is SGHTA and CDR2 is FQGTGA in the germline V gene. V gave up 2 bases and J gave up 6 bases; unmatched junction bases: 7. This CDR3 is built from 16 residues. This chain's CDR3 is CASSLGRGGRAGELFF. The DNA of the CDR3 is TGTGCCAGCAGCTTAGGGCGGGGGGGCCGAGCCGGGGAGCTGTTTTTT. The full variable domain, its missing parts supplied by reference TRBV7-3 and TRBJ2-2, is GAGVSQTPSNKVTEKGKYVELRCDPISGHTALYWYRQSLGQGPEFLIYFQGTGAADDSGLPNDRFFAVRPEGSVSTLKIQRTERGDSAVYLCASSLGRGGRAGELFFGEGSRLTVL.

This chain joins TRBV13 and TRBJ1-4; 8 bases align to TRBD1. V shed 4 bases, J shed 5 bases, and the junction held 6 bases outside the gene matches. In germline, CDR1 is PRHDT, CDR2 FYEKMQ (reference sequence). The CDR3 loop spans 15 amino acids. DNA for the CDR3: TGTGCCAGCAGCTCCAGGGGGCGCGGGAATGAAAAACTGTTTTTT. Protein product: CASSSRGRGNEKLFF.

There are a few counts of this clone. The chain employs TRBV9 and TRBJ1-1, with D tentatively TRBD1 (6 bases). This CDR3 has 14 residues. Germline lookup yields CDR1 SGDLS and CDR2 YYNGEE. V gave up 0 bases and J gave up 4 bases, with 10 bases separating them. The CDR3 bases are TGTGCCAGCAGCGTAGGAGGGGGTGCCACTGAAGCTTTCTTT. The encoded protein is CASSVGGGATEAFF.

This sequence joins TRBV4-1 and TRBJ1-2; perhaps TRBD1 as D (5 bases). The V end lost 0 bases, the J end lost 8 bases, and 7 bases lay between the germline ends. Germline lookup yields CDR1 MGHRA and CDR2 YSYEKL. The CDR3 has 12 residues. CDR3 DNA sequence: TGCGCCAGCAGCCAAGACCAGGGCGGCTACACCTTC. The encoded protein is CASSQDQGGYTF.